This entry features one T cell receptor beta chain sequence. Its specific antigen is unknown. Base qualities are not recorded, but no much larger clone differs from it by a single base. The cohort included 29 patients with locally advanced or metastatic urothelial carcinoma who were treated at Memorial Sloan Kettering on a trial protocol. Peripheral blood mononuclear cells were collected pretreatment and during treatment, with between 1 and 8 total time points per patient. The Qiagen DNeasy Blood extraction kit was used to purify genomic DNA from total PBMCs and tumor samples. PBMCs were collected pretreatment and during treatment and were isolated and stored as previously described. To estimate absolute template abundance from read counts, synthetic TCR analog templates were spiked into each PCR. The immunoSEQ assay was used to amplify TCRbeta CDR3 regions from genomic DNA with bias-controlled V and J gene primers. Sequencing of rearranged TCRbeta segments was performed at approximately 20X coverage. In the original analysis: Clustering was used to correct sequencing errors, and CDR3s were annotated against IMGT to assign V, D and J genes. Downstream analyses used only productive TCRbeta rearrangements, leaving out any out-of-frame or stop-codon sequences. Clonality was computed as one minus Shannon entropy normalized by the log of the number of unique productive sequences. Clones differing between time points or between blood and tumor were identified using Fisher's exact test with Benjamini-Hochberg correction, with an adjusted p below 0.01 applied as the threshold. The source is immuneACCESS, and TCRdb retained only in-frame sequences with V and J called. Part of the clones is not carried over; for the studies checked, unresolved V genes explain less than half of this, and the remainder is unexplained. V, J and clone size are taken as reported in that table, and D and trimming were inferred from the DNA itself. For this sample the table gives around 51,000 clones, of which around 88% were detected only once. The ten largest clones take up 16% of the sample.

This sample is part of a study of PD-L1 blockade in urothelial cancer (dated by TCRdb to about 2017). Background on the whole study: Every patient began therapy at some point between 2013 and 2015 and was given atezolizumab 1,200 mg intravenously every 3 weeks. About 90% of the 29 patients were males with bladder-origin urothelial cancer, and about 60% of the roughly 30 reported a prior smoking history. An ECOG performance status of 0 or 1 was recorded for the patients, and 0 to 3 prior chemotherapy regimens had been received by the patients. Blood samples were analyzed 3 weeks after the start of treatment (second dose) and 6 weeks after the start of treatment. Blood samples gave a median of around 140,000 T cells and 80,000 to 95,000 unique TCRs, with a median clonality of roughly 0.08. The study, an exploratory multi-omic analysis, examined somatic, immune and clinical correlates of response to PD-L1 blockade with atezolizumab in urothelial cancer. Pretreatment tumor samples, along with matched peripheral blood serially collected before and after atezolizumab treatment, were subjected to TCR sequencing. Durable clinical benefit was defined as a progression-free survival longer than 6 months, and TCR features were additionally tested against progression-free survival and overall survival. In the same patients, whole exome sequencing and RNA sequencing of pretreatment tumors were performed in addition to TCR sequencing. Durable clinical benefit was achieved by nine patients but not by the remaining 20. Pretreatment blood TCR-seq was available for around 29 patients, at least one posttreatment blood collection was obtained for some 24 patients, and tumor TCR-seq was available for some 24 patients.

Summary of the overall study and its limitations: A pretreatment peripheral blood TCR clonality below the median was linked to improved progression-free and overall survival. Because the sample size was small (n ≈ 31) and many exploratory analyses were performed, the results are intended to be hypothesis-generating. At 3 weeks after the start of treatment, tumor-associated TCR clones in peripheral blood had expanded more in patients with durable benefit (n of about 20, p = 0.022).

The germline V gene (reference sequence) yields SGHNT for CDR1 and YYREEE for CDR2. Here V drops 3 bases and J drops 6 bases, and the junction holds 5 bases not matched to any gene. The CDR3 runs 14 amino acids, cysteine and phenylalanine included. Just the 42-base CDR3 DNA is kept, in frame starting at base 1. The chain uses TRBV5-4 and TRBJ2-7, with 11 central nucleotides matching TRBD1. The material was PBMCs, obtained around atezolizumab (anti-PD-L1) treatment. The sequence derives from a man aged 55 to 70 with urothelial cancer. The nucleotide sequence is TGTGCCAGCAGCTCGAGGGACAGGGGGTTCGAGCAGTACTTC. This codes for CASSSRDRGFEQYF.